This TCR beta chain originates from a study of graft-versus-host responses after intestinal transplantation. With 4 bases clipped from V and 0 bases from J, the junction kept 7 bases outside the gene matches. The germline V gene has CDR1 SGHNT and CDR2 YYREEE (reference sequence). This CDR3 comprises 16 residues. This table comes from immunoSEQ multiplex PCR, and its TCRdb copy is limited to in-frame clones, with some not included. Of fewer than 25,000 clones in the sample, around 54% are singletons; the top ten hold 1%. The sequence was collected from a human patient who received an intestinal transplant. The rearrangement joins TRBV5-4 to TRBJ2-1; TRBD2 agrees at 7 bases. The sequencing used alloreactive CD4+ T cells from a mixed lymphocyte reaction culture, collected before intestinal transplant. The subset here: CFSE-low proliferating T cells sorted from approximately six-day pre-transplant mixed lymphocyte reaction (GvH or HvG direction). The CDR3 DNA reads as TGTGCCAGCAGCACGGAAGCGGGAACCTCCTACAATGAGCAGTTCTTC. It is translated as CASSTEAGTSYNEQFF.